These T cell receptor beta chains were read from a single sample in a study of cytomegalovirus exposure and HLA in healthy donors. Sequenced by immunoSEQ multiplex PCR; TCRdb stores in-frame clones only, minus some. Among approximately 88,000 clones, around 79% were seen once, and the ten largest hold 5.9%. Input material: PBMCs. The receptors originated from a man aged 18 to 29 in good health and CMV-seropositive. The CDR3 runs from the conserved cysteine through the conserved F or W. A D gene is named only where the DNA matches it firmly. For some rows the clone size is stated as once, few or many, or as a class when expanded; others skip it.

CDR3 protein | CDR3 DNA | D gene | J gene | clone size | V gene
CASSQQGYTDTQYF | TGTGCCAGCAGCCAACAGGGATACACAGATACGCAGTATTTT | - | TRBJ2-3 | - | TRBV5-6
CAISRGVEGGSNQPQHF | TGTGCCATCAGCCGTGGGGTAGAGGGAGGAAGCAATCAGCCCCAGCATTTT | - | TRBJ1-5 | - | TRBV10-3
CASSVGLAAYEQYF | TGTGCCAGCAGTGTCGGACTAGCGGCTTACGAGCAGTACTTC | TRBD2 | TRBJ2-7 | few | TRBV28
CASGTMGSTEAFF | TGTGCCAGCGGGACAATGGGGAGCACTGAAGCTTTCTTT | - | TRBJ1-1 | - | TRBV6-5
CASSLDSSVSTDTQYF | TGTGCCAGCAGCTTAGACTCTAGCGTCAGCACAGATACGCAGTATTTT | - | TRBJ2-3 | - | TRBV7-9
CASRSGYGDLPEAFF | TGTGCCAGCAGGTCAGGGTATGGGGATCTACCTGAAGCTTTCTTT | - | TRBJ1-1 | once | TRBV7-9
CSVGDWGQPQHF | TGCAGCGTTGGGGACTGGGGTCAGCCCCAGCATTTT | - | TRBJ1-5 | - | TRBV29-1
CASSFGQVYGYTF | TGTGCCAGCAGTTTCGGACAGGTCTATGGCTACACCTTC | TRBD1 | TRBJ1-2 | - | TRBV28
CASSFKGRYGYTF | TGTGCCAGCAGTTTCAAGGGGAGGTATGGCTACACCTTC | - | TRBJ1-2 | - | TRBV6-5
CASSQINSYSGSAYEQYF | TGTGCCAGCAGCCAAATTAATTCTTATAGCGGGAGTGCCTACGAGCAGTACTTC | TRBD2 | TRBJ2-7 | - | TRBV14
CASSVEGSDTGELFF | TGTGCCAGCAGCGTAGAGGGTAGCGACACCGGGGAGCTGTTTTTT | - | TRBJ2-2 | - | TRBV9
CASSQDFGRGQTQPQHF | TGCGCCAGCAGCCAAGATTTCGGGAGGGGGCAGACTCAGCCCCAGCATTTT | TRBD1 | TRBJ1-5 | few | TRBV4-1
CASSLQDSYEQYF | TGTGCCAGCAGTTTACAGGACAGCTACGAGCAGTACTTC | - | TRBJ2-7 | - | TRBV27
CASSYSSGSEGEQYF | TGTGCCAGCAGTTACTCTTCCGGGTCAGAAGGAGAGCAGTACTTC | - | TRBJ2-7 | once | TRBV6-5
CASSPGQDEKLFF | TGTGCCAGCAGTCCGGGACAGGATGAAAAACTGTTTTTT | TRBD1 | TRBJ1-4 | - | TRBV28
CASTSGVGTQAGYTF | TGTGCCAGCACCTCCGGGGTAGGGACTCAGGCTGGCTACACCTTC | - | TRBJ1-2 | - | TRBV28